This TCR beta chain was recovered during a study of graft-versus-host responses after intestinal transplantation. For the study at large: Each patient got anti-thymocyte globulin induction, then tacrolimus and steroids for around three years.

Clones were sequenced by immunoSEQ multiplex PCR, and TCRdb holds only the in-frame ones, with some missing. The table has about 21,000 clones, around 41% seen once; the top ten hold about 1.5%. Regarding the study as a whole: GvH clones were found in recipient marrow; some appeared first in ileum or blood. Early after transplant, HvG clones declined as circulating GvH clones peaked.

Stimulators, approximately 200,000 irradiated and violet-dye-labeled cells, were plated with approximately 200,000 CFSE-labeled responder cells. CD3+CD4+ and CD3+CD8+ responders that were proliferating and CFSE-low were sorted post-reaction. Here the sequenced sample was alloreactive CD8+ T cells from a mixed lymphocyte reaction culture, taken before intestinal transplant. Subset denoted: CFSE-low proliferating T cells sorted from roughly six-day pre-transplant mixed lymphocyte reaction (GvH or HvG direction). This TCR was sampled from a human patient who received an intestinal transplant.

Here the CDR3 reads CASSFAGDRVGEQFF. CDR3 bases: TGTGCCAGCAGCTTCGCCGGGGACAGGGTTGGTGAGCAGTTCTTC. J is TRBJ2-1 and V is TRBV7-9, with 9 bases that match TRBD1. Unmatched junction bases numbered 9, after V lost 3 bases and J lost 9 bases. From germline, CDR1 is SEHNR and CDR2 FQNEAQ (reference sequence). This CDR3 has 15 amino acids.